The subject of this entry is one T cell receptor beta chain. Its target is not known. The template was RNA from unsorted bulk tissue. This sample was included in a study of tumor and adjacent non-tumor tissue in lung cancer. Study as a whole: The cohort had roughly 11 adenocarcinoma, a couple of squamous cell and 1 small cell patients. Stage I to III disease affected 10 men and 4 or 5 women aged roughly 30 to 80. Study findings and constraints: Tumor repertoires had a smaller top 100 clone share than normal lung. Tumor tissue had significantly higher TCR diversity than normal lung.

A modified ARM-PCR protocol with three rounds of nested PCR amplified TCRbeta. TCRdb independently ran MiXCR on the multiplex PCR reads; one entry per CDR3 protein. The sample yields about 200,000 distinct CDR3 sequences, 60% to 75% seen once. CDR1 is GTSNPN and CDR2 is SVGIG in the germline V gene (reference sequence). The ends were cut back, 1 base at V and 11 bases at J, with 15 bases in the middle. The CDR3 sequence is 13 residues long. This chain joins TRBV30 and TRBJ2-4, with D possibly matching TRBD1 (6 bases). This receptor was identified in a man aged 55 to 70 with non-small cell lung cancer. Input material: lung tumor tissue. The CDR3 region is CAWSEQPRQVQYF. In nucleotides, the CDR3 is TGTGCCTGGAGTGAACAACCTCGACAGGTTCAGTACTTC.